The sequence of this T cell receptor beta chain was determined in a study of beta chain features in type 1 diabetes. Comments on this clone: Its antigen is unknown.

Findings and caveats of the study: Shorter TCRB CDR3s, moderately but significantly so, were found in Type 1 diabetes patients in all four CD4+ subsets. Short templates might get an advantage during PCR, and this would be equal in patients and controls. VDJ junctions from type 1 diabetes patients carried fewer insertions and larger deletions.

Germline V CDR1 and CDR2: SGHTA, FQGNSA. V was trimmed by 1 base and J by 6 bases, leaving 13 bases between them. The CDR3 extends over 15 amino acids. The sequenced template was cDNA made from the entire isolated RNA. Some clones are missing from TCRdb's copy, which holds only in-frame ones; the method was immunoSEQ multiplex PCR. The sample gives approximately 300,000 clones, approximately 11% of which show up once; under 0.02% is in the top ten. The sequencing sample was made of naive CD4+ T cells from blood. This sequence was found in a woman aged 25 to 39 in good health. The chain links TRBV7-2 to TRBJ1-5, with a tentative D call TRBD1 (6 bases). The CDR3 sequence: CASSLVNRAVQPQHF. The CDR3, as DNA: TGTGCCAGCAGCTTAGTAAACAGGGCTGTTCAGCCCCAGCATTTT. Variable domain in full (rest from reference TRBV7-2 and TRBJ1-5): GAGVSQSPSNKVTEKGKDVELRCDPISGHTALYWYRQSLGQGLEFLIYFQGNSAPDKSGLPSDRFSAERTGGSVSTLTIQRTQQEDSAVYLCASSLVNRAVQPQHFGDGTRLSIL.